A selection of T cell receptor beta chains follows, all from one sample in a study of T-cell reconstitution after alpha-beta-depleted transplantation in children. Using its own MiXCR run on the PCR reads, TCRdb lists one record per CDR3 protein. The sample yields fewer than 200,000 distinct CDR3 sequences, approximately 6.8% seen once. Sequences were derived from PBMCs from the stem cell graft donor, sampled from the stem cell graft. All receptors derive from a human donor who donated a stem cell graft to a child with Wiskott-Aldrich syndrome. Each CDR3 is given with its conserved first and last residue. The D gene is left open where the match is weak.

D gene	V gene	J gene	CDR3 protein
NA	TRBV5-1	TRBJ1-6	CASRENSNSPLHF
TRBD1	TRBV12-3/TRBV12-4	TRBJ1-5	CASSSQTGLNQPQHF
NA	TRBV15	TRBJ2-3	CATSRVGVTDTQYF
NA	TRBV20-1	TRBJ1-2	CSARNTGGSYTF
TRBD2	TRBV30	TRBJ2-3	CAWRIRRLAGYTDTQYF
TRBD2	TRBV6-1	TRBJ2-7	CASSVTSGRGEQYF
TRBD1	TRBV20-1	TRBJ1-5	CSGQGARGNQPQHF
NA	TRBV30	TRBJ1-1	CAWGEDRENTEAFF
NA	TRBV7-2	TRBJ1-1	CASSPDVLMNTEAFF
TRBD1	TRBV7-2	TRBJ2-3	CASSLGQPNTQYF
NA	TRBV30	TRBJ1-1	CAWRRQNTEAFF
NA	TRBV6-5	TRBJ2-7	CASSRREISYEQYF
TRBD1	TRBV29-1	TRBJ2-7	CSVAGTGYGEQYF
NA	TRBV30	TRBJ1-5	CAWSVLRGGQPQHF
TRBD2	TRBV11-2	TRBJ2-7	CASSFAPTSETYEQYF
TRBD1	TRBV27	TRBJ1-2	CASSDRDSNYGYTF
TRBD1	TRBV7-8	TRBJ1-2	CASSSRQGGGYTF
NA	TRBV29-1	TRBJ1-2	CSVRIQGQPNYGYTF
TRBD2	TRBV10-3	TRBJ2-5	CAISTFAGGETQYF
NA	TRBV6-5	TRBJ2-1	CASSYNGLGQFF
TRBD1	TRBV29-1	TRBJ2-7	CSVLRDSSYEQYF
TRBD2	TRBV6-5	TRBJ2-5	CASRVPGLAGQETQYF
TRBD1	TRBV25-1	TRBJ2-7	CASSDPSEDRVHEQYF
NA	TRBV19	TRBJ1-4	CASTITRYNEKLFF
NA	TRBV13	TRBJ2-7	CASSLRNSYEQYF
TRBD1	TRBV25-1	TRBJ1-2	CASSESGTVRLTF
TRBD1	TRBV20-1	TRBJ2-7	CSARDEDRGGLEQYF
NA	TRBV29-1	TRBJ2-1	CSVVGGLPYNEQFF
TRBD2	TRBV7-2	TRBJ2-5	CASRQGLAGEETQYF
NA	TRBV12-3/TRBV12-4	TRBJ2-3	CASSQTLYTDTQYF
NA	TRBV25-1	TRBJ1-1	CASSEFAGMNTEAFF
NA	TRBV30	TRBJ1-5	CAWSGGLGGNQPQHF
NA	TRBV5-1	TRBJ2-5	CASSLRGLPQETQYF
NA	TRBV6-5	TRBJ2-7	CASSYNVGPYSYEQYF